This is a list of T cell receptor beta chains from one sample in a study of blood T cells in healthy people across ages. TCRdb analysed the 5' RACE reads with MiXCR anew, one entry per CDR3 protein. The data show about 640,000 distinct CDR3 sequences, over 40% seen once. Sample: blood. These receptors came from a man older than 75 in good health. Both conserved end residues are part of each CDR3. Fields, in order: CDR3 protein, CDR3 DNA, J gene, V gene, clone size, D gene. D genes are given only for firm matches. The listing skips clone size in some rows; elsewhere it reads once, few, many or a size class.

CDR3 protein: CASGWGGIGTDTQYF
CDR3 DNA: TGTGCTAGTGGCTGGGGAGGGATTGGCACAGATACGCAGTATTTT
J gene: TRBJ2-3
V gene: TRBV12-5
clone size: few
D gene: TRBD2

CDR3 protein: CASSQSGRGTDTQYF
CDR3 DNA: TGCGCCAGCAGCCAGAGCGGGAGGGGCACAGATACGCAGTATTTT
J gene: TRBJ2-3
V gene: TRBV5-1
clone size: once
D gene: TRBD2

CDR3 protein: CTSSQEGSGYGYTF
CDR3 DNA: TGCACCAGCAGCCAAGAAGGGTCGGGCTATGGCTACACCTTC
J gene: TRBJ1-2
V gene: TRBV4-1
clone size: .
D gene: .

CDR3 protein: CASSQPRWGPPNTEAFF
CDR3 DNA: TGTGCCAGCAGTCAACCCCGCTGGGGACCCCCGAACACTGAAGCTTTCTTT
J gene: TRBJ1-1
V gene: TRBV7-9
clone size: .
D gene: .

CDR3 protein: CASSLAAGTGTGETQYF
CDR3 DNA: TGTGCCAGCAGCTTAGCGGCAGGGACAGGGACGGGAGAGACCCAGTACTTC
J gene: TRBJ2-5
V gene: TRBV7-6
clone size: .
D gene: TRBD1

CDR3 protein: CASSLVPAGGFNEQYF
CDR3 DNA: TGTGCCAGCAGCTTAGTCCCGGCGGGAGGTTTCAACGAGCAGTACTTC
J gene: TRBJ2-7
V gene: TRBV7-2
clone size: .
D gene: TRBD2

CDR3 protein: CAIRVPPSHEQYF
CDR3 DNA: TGTGCCATCAGGGTCCCCCCTTCCCACGAGCAGTACTTC
J gene: TRBJ2-7
V gene: TRBV28
clone size: many
D gene: .

CDR3 protein: CASSKRQTGYGYTF
CDR3 DNA: TGTGCCAGCAGCAAAAGACAGACGGGCTATGGCTACACCTTC
J gene: TRBJ1-2
V gene: TRBV13
clone size: few
D gene: .

CDR3 protein: CASRRGTGGGYNYGYTF
CDR3 DNA: TGTGCCAGCAGGCGCGGGACAGGGGGCGGCTATAACTATGGCTACACCTTC
J gene: TRBJ1-2
V gene: TRBV6-6
clone size: .
D gene: TRBD1

CDR3 protein: CASSLDGGFGREVGNEQFF
CDR3 DNA: TGTGCCAGCAGCCTGGACGGGGGTTTTGGTAGGGAGGTGGGCAATGAGCAGTTCTTC
J gene: TRBJ2-1
V gene: TRBV7-3
clone size: .
D gene: .

CDR3 protein: CATPRGQAGVLSYEQYF
CDR3 DNA: TGTGCCACCCCCCGAGGCCAAGCGGGAGTCCTCTCCTACGAGCAGTACTTC
J gene: TRBJ2-7
V gene: TRBV11-3
clone size: .
D gene: TRBD2

CDR3 protein: CASRLANTDTQYF
CDR3 DNA: TGTGCCAGCAGACTAGCTAACACAGATACGCAGTATTTT
J gene: TRBJ2-3
V gene: TRBV6-6
clone size: .
D gene: .

CDR3 protein: CAWSLGLAGSSTDTQYF
CDR3 DNA: TGTGCCTGGAGTCTCGGACTAGCGGGATCTAGCACAGATACGCAGTATTTT
J gene: TRBJ2-3
V gene: TRBV30
clone size: .
D gene: TRBD2

CDR3 protein: CASTPGGQETQYF
CDR3 DNA: TGTGCCAGCACCCCGGGGGGCCAAGAGACCCAGTACTTC
J gene: TRBJ2-5
V gene: TRBV6-5
clone size: few
D gene: TRBD2

CDR3 protein: CASSSGPQGTDTQYF
CDR3 DNA: TGTGCCAGCAGCTCAGGGCCCCAGGGCACAGATACGCAGTATTTT
J gene: TRBJ2-3
V gene: TRBV7-2
clone size: .
D gene: .

CDR3 protein: CASSTVLGEQYF
CDR3 DNA: TGCGCCAGCAGCACCGTTCTAGGCGAGCAGTACTTC
J gene: TRBJ2-7
V gene: TRBV5-1
clone size: few
D gene: .

CDR3 protein: CASSAQTSGGLNEQFF
CDR3 DNA: TGTGCCAGCAGCGCCCAGACTAGCGGGGGGCTCAATGAGCAGTTCTTC
J gene: TRBJ2-1
V gene: TRBV9
clone size: many
D gene: TRBD2

CDR3 protein: CASSLTKTGKTEAFF
CDR3 DNA: TGTGCCAGCAGTCTAACGAAAACAGGGAAGACTGAAGCTTTCTTT
J gene: TRBJ1-1
V gene: TRBV28
clone size: .
D gene: .

CDR3 protein: CSVAQGAMNTEAFF
CDR3 DNA: TGCAGTGTTGCACAGGGGGCAATGAACACTGAAGCTTTCTTT
J gene: TRBJ1-1
V gene: TRBV20-1
clone size: .
D gene: TRBD1

CDR3 protein: CATSRDVNTYNEQFF
CDR3 DNA: TGTGCCACCAGCAGGGACGTAAACACCTACAATGAGCAGTTCTTC
J gene: TRBJ2-1
V gene: TRBV15
clone size: .
D gene: .

CDR3 protein: CASSLRGIGNIQYF
CDR3 DNA: TGTGCCAGCAGCTTGCGGGGGATTGGGAACATTCAGTACTTC
J gene: TRBJ2-4
V gene: TRBV5-5
clone size: .
D gene: .

CDR3 protein: CASSMDRGLETQYF
CDR3 DNA: TGTGCCAGCAGCATGGACAGGGGGTTAGAGACCCAGTACTTC
J gene: TRBJ2-5
V gene: TRBV28
clone size: few
D gene: TRBD1

CDR3 protein: CASSQLIEDNEQFF
CDR3 DNA: TGCGCCAGCAGCCAGCTTATAGAGGACAATGAGCAGTTCTTC
J gene: TRBJ2-1
V gene: TRBV4-3
clone size: few
D gene: .

CDR3 protein: CASSLKVGGEQYF
CDR3 DNA: TGTGCCAGCAGTTTAAAGGTGGGCGGCGAGCAGTACTTC
J gene: TRBJ2-7
V gene: TRBV28
clone size: .
D gene: .

CDR3 protein: CASSLSQAGANVLTF
CDR3 DNA: TGTGCCAGCAGCTTATCCCAGGCTGGGGCCAACGTCCTGACTTTC
J gene: TRBJ2-6
V gene: TRBV7-2
clone size: few
D gene: .

CDR3 protein: CASSPGTSGGTSTDTQYF
CDR3 DNA: TGTGCCAGCTCACCTGGGACTAGCGGGGGGACTAGCACAGATACGCAGTATTTT
J gene: TRBJ2-3
V gene: TRBV18
clone size: few
D gene: TRBD2

CDR3 protein: CASSLGTRLNEKLFF
CDR3 DNA: TGTGCCAGCAGTTTAGGGACACGGCTTAATGAAAAACTGTTTTTT
J gene: TRBJ1-4
V gene: TRBV6-5
clone size: few
D gene: .

CDR3 protein: CASSVQGRGSPLHF
CDR3 DNA: TGTGCCAGCAGCGTACAGGGCCGTGGGTCACCCCTCCACTTT
J gene: TRBJ1-6
V gene: TRBV7-3
clone size: .
D gene: .

CDR3 protein: CATSDPFTGGGTYEQYF
CDR3 DNA: TGTGCCACCAGTGATCCCTTTACAGGGGGCGGAACCTACGAGCAGTACTTC
J gene: TRBJ2-7
V gene: TRBV24-1
clone size: few
D gene: TRBD1

CDR3 protein: CASSLAHGQANAGYF
CDR3 DNA: TGTGCCAGCAGTTTAGCGCACGGACAGGCCAATGCAGGGTACTTC
J gene: TRBJ2-7
V gene: TRBV12-3/TRBV12-4
clone size: .
D gene: TRBD1

CDR3 protein: CANSSLTSGRRYEQYF
CDR3 DNA: TGTGCCAACAGCTCACTCACTAGCGGGAGGCGCTACGAGCAGTACTTC
J gene: TRBJ2-7
V gene: TRBV7-2
clone size: once
D gene: TRBD2

CDR3 protein: CASSLWYEGSDEKLFF
CDR3 DNA: TGTGCCAGCAGTTTATGGTATGAGGGGTCGGATGAAAAACTGTTTTTT
J gene: TRBJ1-4
V gene: TRBV27
clone size: .
D gene: .

CDR3 protein: CASARGRANEQYF
CDR3 DNA: TGTGCCAGCGCCCGGGGGCGGGCGAACGAGCAGTACTTC
J gene: TRBJ2-7
V gene: TRBV7-2
clone size: few
D gene: .

CDR3 protein: CASSTPEAGDTGELFF
CDR3 DNA: TGTGCCAGCAGTACGCCCGAAGCGGGGGACACCGGGGAGCTGTTTTTT
J gene: TRBJ2-2
V gene: TRBV6-5
clone size: .
D gene: TRBD2

CDR3 protein: CASGQGSTKNIQYF
CDR3 DNA: TGTGCCAGCGGACAGGGTAGTACCAAAAACATTCAGTACTTC
J gene: TRBJ2-4
V gene: TRBV6-2/TRBV6-3
clone size: .
D gene: TRBD1

CDR3 protein: CSVEKGGPEQFF
CDR3 DNA: TGCAGCGTTGAGAAGGGGGGGCCTGAGCAGTTCTTC
J gene: TRBJ2-1
V gene: TRBV29-1
clone size: few
D gene: .

CDR3 protein: CASRGGSRLSDTQYF
CDR3 DNA: TGTGCCAGCAGGGGAGGATCAAGGTTATCAGATACGCAGTATTTT
J gene: TRBJ2-3
V gene: TRBV28
clone size: .
D gene: .

CDR3 protein: CASSLPGQGAATEAFF
CDR3 DNA: TGTGCCAGCAGCTTGCCGGGACAGGGGGCGGCCACTGAAGCTTTCTTT
J gene: TRBJ1-1
V gene: TRBV5-6
clone size: .
D gene: TRBD1

CDR3 protein: CSATSTLGVNEQYF
CDR3 DNA: TGCAGTGCTACGTCTACGTTGGGTGTGAACGAGCAGTACTTC
J gene: TRBJ2-7
V gene: TRBV20-1
clone size: few
D gene: .

CDR3 protein: CASSSQAARGETQYF
CDR3 DNA: TGTGCCAGCAGCTCCCAAGCCGCCCGCGGAGAGACCCAGTACTTC
J gene: TRBJ2-5
V gene: TRBV11-2
clone size: .
D gene: .

CDR3 protein: CSARGDRADSYEQYF
CDR3 DNA: TGCAGTGCTAGAGGGGACAGGGCTGACTCCTACGAGCAGTACTTC
J gene: TRBJ2-7
V gene: TRBV20-1
clone size: .
D gene: TRBD1

CDR3 protein: CASSVGTTTSRGYTF
CDR3 DNA: TGTGCCAGCAGCGTTGGGACCACAACCTCTAGAGGCTACACCTTC
J gene: TRBJ1-2
V gene: TRBV7-2
clone size: .
D gene: .

CDR3 protein: CASNQRDGLNTEAFF
CDR3 DNA: TGCGCCAGCAACCAAAGGGACGGCTTGAACACTGAAGCTTTCTTT
J gene: TRBJ1-1
V gene: TRBV4-1
clone size: .
D gene: .

CDR3 protein: CAWTAGGNYGYTF
CDR3 DNA: TGTGCCTGGACCGCCGGGGGAAACTATGGCTACACCTTC
J gene: TRBJ1-2
V gene: TRBV30
clone size: .
D gene: .

CDR3 protein: CASSLLDGTKNIQYF
CDR3 DNA: TGCGCCAGCAGCCTTTTGGACGGAACCAAAAACATTCAGTACTTC
J gene: TRBJ2-4
V gene: TRBV4-1
clone size: many
D gene: .

CDR3 protein: CASSYQRGANVLTF
CDR3 DNA: TGTGCCAGCAGTTACCAGAGAGGGGCCAACGTCCTGACTTTC
J gene: TRBJ2-6
V gene: TRBV6-6
clone size: many
D gene: .

CDR3 protein: CASSLVGASFTTGAFYGSYNEQYF
CDR3 DNA: TGTGCCAGCAGCTTAGTTGGGGCTAGCTTCACGACAGGAGCCTTTTATGGCTCCTACAATGAGCAGTACTTC
J gene: TRBJ2-7
V gene: TRBV11-1
clone size: once
D gene: .

CDR3 protein: CASSQASGTPSTDTQYF
CDR3 DNA: TGCGCCAGCAGCCAGGCATCCGGGACCCCTAGCACAGATACGCAGTATTTT
J gene: TRBJ2-3
V gene: TRBV4-3
clone size: .
D gene: .

CDR3 protein: CASSQGGSVLGYTF
CDR3 DNA: TGTGCCAGCAGTCAAGGGGGTTCGGTCCTTGGCTACACCTTC
J gene: TRBJ1-2
V gene: TRBV3-1
clone size: .
D gene: .

CDR3 protein: CASSQTAYEQYF
CDR3 DNA: TGTGCCAGCAGCCAAACAGCCTACGAGCAGTACTTC
J gene: TRBJ2-7
V gene: TRBV3-1
clone size: .
D gene: .

CDR3 protein: CASSLNKGLDTQYF
CDR3 DNA: TGTGCCAGCAGCTTAAACAAAGGGCTAGATACGCAGTATTTT
J gene: TRBJ2-3
V gene: TRBV7-2
clone size: few
D gene: .

CDR3 protein: CASPGGGMDTQYF
CDR3 DNA: TGTGCCAGCCCGGGGGGGGGCATGGATACGCAGTATTTT
J gene: TRBJ2-3
V gene: TRBV2
clone size: .
D gene: TRBD2